This T cell receptor beta chain was captured by sequencing in a study of blood T cells in healthy people across ages (dated by TCRdb to 2013 to 2016). At the level of the whole study: In model experiments, template switching captured roughly one uniquely barcoded TCR beta cDNA molecule for every two T cells. To track age-related changes in TCR beta repertoire diversity, the study relied on deep sequencing normalized with unique cDNA molecular identifiers. The donors were split into four age groups: young (average approximately 16 years), middle-aged (nearly 40), aged (approximately 60) and long-lived (about 74). To avoid experimental bias, donors of different ages were randomly spread across the sequencing lanes. Two additional independent replicas of 1 million unique cDNA reads from the same blood draw were analyzed for two donors (one aged 18 to 30 and one aged 80 or older). What the research found in general, with its limitations: As age increased, observed TCR beta diversity per million T cells dropped in a roughly linear way, and a significant reduction was already evident by age around 41. There was a strong correlation between observed TCR beta diversity and the percentage of naive T cells measured by flow cytometry. Because donor CMV infection status was unknown, age-related changes in expanded clonotypes were potentially confounded. Compared with the aged group, the long-lived group had more naive CD4+ T cells, fewer expanded clones and increased TCR diversity, a pattern suggesting age selection. Estimates of total diversity based on one million sequenced T cells were considered lower bounds and underestimates. Conclusive comparison of naive and antigen-experienced compartments was prevented by the profiling of bulk unsorted PBMCs.

Remarks on this clonotype: Which antigen it targets is not known. No base quality values were provided; no much bigger clone lies one nucleotide off.

Preparation of the library involved 5' RACE. The second PCR ran for roughly 7 to 12 cycles and used a J-beta primer mix along with a sample-barcoded 5' primer. A unique molecular identifier was introduced onto each TCR beta cDNA molecule by a template-switch 5' adaptor carrying 12 random nucleotides. Each sample yielded at least 2.5 million CDR3-containing paired-end reads. The Mint cDNA synthesis kit, primed by a TRBC-specific oligonucleotide, was used to synthesize first-strand cDNA from all RNA. All cDNA was treated with uracil-DNA glycosylase and then went through a first 18-cycle PCR with the universal primers M1SS and BC2_uni_R. The paper's data handling went like this. Each sample was normalized by randomly selecting 1 million high-quality reads, each carrying a distinct molecular identifier. Instead of being binned into consensus sequences, reads that shared molecular identifiers were thrown out. MiTCR, run with a Q25 quality threshold and the strictest error-elimination algorithm, handled CDR3 identification, clonotype clustering and error correction. A nonparametric unseen species model with Euler transformation was used to estimate lower-bound total TCR beta diversity. TCRdb trimmed public reads at Q25 via fastp, called clones via MiXCR and kept in-frame beta chains. Rows are unified per CDR3 protein, each entry keeping the most common DNA and genes. These V and J calls derive from TCRdb rather than the authors' analysis. This sample gives around 1,800,000 distinct CDR3 sequences in total; around 40% of them show up just once. Together, the top ten hold 23% of the sample.

CDR1 MNHEY and CDR2 SVGEGT are derived from the germline V gene. The trim is 0 bases for V and 0 bases for J, with a gap of 13 bases between the germline ends. The CDR3, cysteine through phenylalanine, is 17 amino acids long. This entry keeps only the CDR3 DNA: 51 bases, framed from base 1. Systemically healthy Caucasian individuals from Russia, some 38 in total and aged roughly 6 to 90 years, were included as donors. Each donor gave ten milliliters of peripheral blood, collected into EDTA-treated Vacutainer tubes. Ficoll-Paque density-gradient centrifugation was used to isolate PBMCs, with at least 6.5 million per sample. Total RNA was extracted from PBMCs with Trizol reagent, with at least 5 micrograms obtained per sample. For every donor, an aliquot of PBMCs went through flow cytometry to measure the percentages of naive CD45RAhigh/CD27high T cells.

The receptor was isolated from a human donor in good health. Sample: blood. Recombination connected TRBV6-2 or TRBV6-3 to TRBJ2-3; no D gene call is confident. CDR3 protein: CASSYSILDPSTDTQYF. At the DNA level, the sequence is TGTGCCAGCAGTTACTCGATTCTAGACCCTAGCACAGATACGCAGTATTTT.